The T cell receptor beta chain under discussion was sequenced for a study of shared clonotypes between healthy human individuals. As defined, naive CD8 cells were CD45RO-negative and positively selected for CCR7, with terminally differentiated effector memory CD45RA+ cells excluded. An even split of each subset's genomic DNA across several immunoSEQ plates was performed. Using immunoSEQ multiplex PCR, the repertoire was profiled, and TCRdb retains in-frame clones only, with some absent. The profile shows roughly 570,000 clones, roughly 98% of them singletons. This clone has a single count. Its target is unknown. Overall study results and limits: Apart from blood, nothing was sampled; tissue repertoires likely differ. The four-donor shared clonotypes exceeded non-shared clonotypes in generation probability, with non-shared ones scoring lower.

This CDR3 region has 14 residues. J was trimmed by 3 bases and V by 3 bases; bases with no gene match: 5. Germline V gene sequence: CDR1 SGHTA, CDR2 FQGNSA. Sequenced: naive CD8+ T cells sorted from blood. The receptor's source is a man aged 30-40 years in good health. This chain joins TRBV7-2 and TRBJ2-7; 7 bases align to TRBD1. The CDR3 DNA sequence: TGTGCCAGCAGCTTCCCGGGACAGATCTACGAGCAGTACTTC. Its translation is CASSFPGQIYEQYF.